This T cell receptor (beta chain) was obtained from a study of regulatory T cells in long-lasting Graves disease. As for time point: persistent/refractory GD, antithyroid drugs over 5 years with positive TRAb. Generation of the TCR library employed RNA extracted from PBMCs. To make TCR beta libraries, researchers used iRepertoire HTBI primers and Arm-PCR of CDR3 regions. TCRdb fed the multiplex PCR reads into MiXCR, producing one record per CDR3 protein. The repertoire holds approximately 690,000 distinct CDR3 sequences, with 25% to 30% as singletons. The sequences come from peripheral blood mononuclear cells (PBMCs), collected when the disease was refractory, from a patient treated with antithyroid drugs. The sequence was obtained from a female donor with Graves disease.

The DNA of the CDR3 is TGTGCCAGCAGCTTACGGACAGTGAGAGCTAACTATGGCTACACCTTC. As protein: CASSLRTVRANYGYTF. The gene calls are TRBV7-3 and TRBJ1-2; possibly TRBD1 for D (6 bases). Trimming cost V 2 bases and J 0 bases, with 13 bases left between them. The germline gives CDR1 SGHTA, CDR2 FQGTGA. The CDR3 is made up of 16 amino acids.